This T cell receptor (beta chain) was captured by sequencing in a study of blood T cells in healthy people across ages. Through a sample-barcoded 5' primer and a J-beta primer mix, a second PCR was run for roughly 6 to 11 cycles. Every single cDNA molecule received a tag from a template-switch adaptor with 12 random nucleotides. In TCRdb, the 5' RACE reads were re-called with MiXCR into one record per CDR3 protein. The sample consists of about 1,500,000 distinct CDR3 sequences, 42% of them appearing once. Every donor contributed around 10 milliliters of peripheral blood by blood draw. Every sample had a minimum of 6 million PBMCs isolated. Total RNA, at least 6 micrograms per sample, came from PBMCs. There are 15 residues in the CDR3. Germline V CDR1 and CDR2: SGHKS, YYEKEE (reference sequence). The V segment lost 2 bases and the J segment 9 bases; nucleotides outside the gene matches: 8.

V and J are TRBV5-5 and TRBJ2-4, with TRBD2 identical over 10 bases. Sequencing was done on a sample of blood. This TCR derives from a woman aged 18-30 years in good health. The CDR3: CASSLYSSGSGIQYF. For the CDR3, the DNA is TGTGCCAGCAGCTTATATTCTAGCGGGAGCGGCATTCAGTACTTC.